This TCR beta chain derives from a study of early T cells in non-severe SARS-CoV-2 infection. Findings and caveats of the study: Matching against VDJdb likely underestimated virus-specific expansions, favoring anti-spike CD8.

In TCRdb, the 5' RACE reads were re-called with MiXCR into one record per CDR3 protein. The table has roughly 93,000 distinct CDR3 sequences, approximately 11% seen once. V lost 3 bases and J lost 5; bases outside the gene matches: 5. The CDR3 spans 13 residues. From germline, CDR1 is DFQATT and CDR2 SNEGSKA (reference sequence). This clonotype was detected ten times or more. Its cognate antigen is unknown. V is TRBV20-1 and J is TRBJ2-5; 8 bases are a match to TRBD2. The sequence came from an adult who was a healthcare worker with PCR-confirmed SARS-CoV-2 infection or an uninfected control (not recorded which). Sequencing was carried out using whole blood. The CDR3 loop is CSASGRAGETQYF. The CDR3, as DNA: TGCAGTGCTAGCGGGAGGGCCGGCGAGACCCAGTACTTC.